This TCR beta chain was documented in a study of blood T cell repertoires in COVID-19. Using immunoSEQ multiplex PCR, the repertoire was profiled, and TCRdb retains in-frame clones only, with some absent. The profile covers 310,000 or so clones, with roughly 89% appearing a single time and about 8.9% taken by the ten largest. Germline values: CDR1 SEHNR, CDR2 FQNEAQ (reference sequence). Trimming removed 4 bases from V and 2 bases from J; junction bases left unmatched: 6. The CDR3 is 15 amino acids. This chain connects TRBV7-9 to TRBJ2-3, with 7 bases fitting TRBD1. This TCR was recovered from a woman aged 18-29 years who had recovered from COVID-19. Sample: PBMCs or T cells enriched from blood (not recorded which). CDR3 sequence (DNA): TGTGCCAGCAGCTCTCCGACAGGGCTCACAGATACGCAGTATTTT. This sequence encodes CASSSPTGLTDTQYF.